These 27 T cell receptor beta chains share one sample of origin, sequenced in a study of blood T cells in healthy people across ages. For the second PCR, which ran for roughly 6 to 11 cycles, a sample-barcoded 5' primer and a J-beta primer mix were used. TCRdb reprocessed the 5' RACE reads via MiXCR and lists one record per CDR3 protein. Seen here are about 760,000 distinct CDR3 sequences, more than 20% observed once, and the top ten hold under 10%. These data were also reused for a study on T cells of mothers and their children.

Sequencing used blood. These receptors all stem from a boy between 10 and 17 years old in good health.

This clonotype has only a few counts. In DNA form, the CDR3 reads TGTGCCAGCAGTTACAATCCCGCCGGGACGGTATTCGAGCAGTACTTC. Encoded protein: CASSYNPAGTVFEQYF. The rearrangement uses TRBV6-2 or TRBV6-3 and TRBJ2-7; D could derive from TRBD1 or TRBD2 (5 bases each). Germline values: CDR1 MNHEY, CDR2 SVGEGT. This CDR3 comprises 16 residues. V was pared by 2 bases and J by 6 bases, with 20 bases between.

This chain connects TRBV20-1 to TRBJ2-5, with D unclear. CDR3 length equals 12 residues. V lost 5 bases to trimming and J lost 2 bases, with 9 bases between them. The germline gives CDR1 DFQATT, CDR2 SNEGSKA (reference sequence). CDR3 residues: CSAPILQETQYF. The CDR3 DNA is TGCAGTGCTCCGATTTTACAAGAGACCCAGTACTTC.

This chain connects TRBV4-2 to TRBJ1-4; 9 positions match TRBD1. Trimming removed 2 bases from V and 7 bases from J; junction bases left unmatched: 5. The V gene's germline CDR1 is LGHNA and CDR2 YNFKEQ. The CDR3 consists of 15 residues. The CDR3 here is CASSQPTGGTEKLFF. In nucleotides, the CDR3 is TGTGCCAGCAGCCAACCGACAGGGGGGACTGAAAAACTGTTTTTT.

This clonotype has a handful of counts. The chain employs TRBV21-1 and TRBJ1-4; whether TRBD1, the table's D call, matches the DNA was not checked. TRBV21-1 is tagged as a pseudogene. The CDR3 is made up of 14 amino acids. This chain's CDR3 is CASSRTGLREKLFF. The DNA of the CDR3 is TGTGCCAGCAGCAGGACAGGTTTGCGGGAAAAACTGTTTTTT.

This clonotype was seen only a few times. This rearrangement joins TRBV15 to TRBJ2-7, with a weak D call TRBD2 (6 bases). This CDR3 has 15 residues. Germline CDR1 is LNHNV and CDR2 is YYDKDF (reference sequence). Trimming shortened V by 3 bases and J by 0 bases, and 12 bases separated the two germline ends. The CDR3 nucleotides read TGTGCCACCAGCAGGCCTGGGGGGAGCTCCTACGAGCAGTACTTC. Its translation: CATSRPGGSSYEQYF.

This clonotype was picked up a small number of times. This chain joins TRBV29-1 and TRBJ2-7; 8 bases agree with TRBD2. Trimming took 1 base from V and 4 from J; bases not matched to a gene: 9. The CDR3 spans 15 residues. Germline V gene lookup returns CDR1 SQVTM and CDR2 ANQGSEA. For the CDR3, the DNA is TGCAGCGTTGAAGGGACCGGGACTAGAAGATACGAGCAGTACTTC. It translates to CSVEGTGTRRYEQYF.

The chain links TRBV2 to TRBJ1-6; TRBD1 agrees at 9 bases. The ends lost 4 bases at V and 9 bases at J; junction bases unmatched: 7. Germline loops: CDR1 SNHLY, CDR2 FYNNEI. This CDR3 is built from 15 residues. CDR3 loop: CASSGQGTGSSPLHF. The CDR3 bases are TGTGCCAGCAGTGGTCAGGGGACAGGGAGTTCACCCCTCCACTTT.

This chain links TRBV5-1 with TRBJ2-7; D possibly matches TRBD1 or TRBD2 (5 bases each). Trimming took off 1 base at V and 7 bases at J, with 15 bases between the two ends. This CDR3 contains 14 residues. From germline, CDR1 is SGHRS and CDR2 YFSETQ. The CDR3, as DNA: TGCGCCAGCAGCTTGTCGGGACCCCAGGAGGAGCAGTACTTC. Translation gives CASSLSGPQEEQYF.

There are a few counts of this clonotype. The rearrangement links TRBV7-2 to TRBJ1-2; no definite D call. Germline loops: CDR1 SGHTA, CDR2 FQGNSA. The CDR3 spans 11 residues. Trimming shortened V by 2 bases and J by 7 bases, and 5 bases separated the two germline ends. CDR3 nucleotide sequence: TGTGCCAGCAGCTTACTTGGTGGCTACACCTTC. Translated, it gives CASSLLGGYTF.

This clonotype was counted a few times. This chain connects TRBV5-1 to TRBJ2-1; 9 positions agree with TRBD2. The J call may be faulty, since TRBJ2-7 better matches the DNA end. This CDR3 contains 14 residues. CDR1 is SGHRS, CDR2 YFSETQ, per germline. CDR3 residues: CASSPGAGGYEQYF. In nucleotides, the CDR3 is TGCGCCAGCAGCCCAGGAGCGGGAGGCTACGAGCAGTACTTC.

This clonotype was found a few times. The chain recombines TRBV28 with TRBJ2-1; TRBD2 matches at 13 bases. With 7 bases clipped from V and 7 bases from J, the junction kept 4 bases outside the gene matches. The CDR3 covers 14 residues. Germline loops: CDR1 MDHEN, CDR2 SYDVKM. The CDR3: CASTGLAGANEQFF. CDR3 nucleotide sequence: TGTGCCAGCACCGGACTAGCGGGAGCAAATGAGCAGTTCTTC.

This clonotype was seen a few times. The chain is built from TRBV4-2 and TRBJ2-1, with 13 positions matching TRBD2. V was pared by 2 bases and J by 9 bases, with 4 bases of the junction left unmatched. In germline, CDR1 is LGHNA, CDR2 YNFKEQ. The CDR3 spans 15 residues. For the CDR3, the DNA is TGTGCCAGCAGCCAAAGGACTAGCGGGAGTAGTGAGCAGTTCTTC. Translating gives CASSQRTSGSSEQFF.

CDR3 bases: TGTGCCAGCAGAATCGGGTGGTCTGGAAACACCATATATTTT. It translates to CASRIGWSGNTIYF. This sequence joins TRBV12-3 or TRBV12-4 and TRBJ1-3, with D unclear. This CDR3 contains 14 residues. V shed 6 bases and J shed 1 base, with 10 bases lying between them.

The chain has TRBV12-3 or TRBV12-4 and TRBJ2-6; D not certain. The V end was cut by 5 bases, the J end by 1 base, with 15 bases between. This CDR3 has 17 residues. CDR3 coding DNA: TGTGCCAGCAGTCCCAGTCACGCGAATTCTGGGGCCAACGTCCTGACTTTC. Protein product: CASSPSHANSGANVLTF.

A few counts support this clonotype. The rearrangement links TRBV28 to TRBJ1-4, with D possibly being TRBD1 (5 bases). The CDR3 is 14 amino acids. V lost 5 bases to trimming and J lost 8 bases, with 15 bases between them. The V gene's germline CDR1 is MDHEN and CDR2 SYDVKM. Here the CDR3 DNA reads TGTGCCAGCAGTAATCCGGACAATTGGGAAAAACTGTTTTTT. Translated, it gives CASSNPDNWEKLFF.

The V and J genes are TRBV7-9 and TRBJ2-1, with D perhaps being TRBD1 or TRBD2 (5 bases each). In germline, CDR1 is SEHNR, CDR2 FQNEAQ (reference sequence). This CDR3 region has 15 residues. Trimming removed 6 bases at V and 3 bases at J, with 15 bases between. This CDR3 is CASRREGSNYNEQFF. The CDR3 nucleotides are TGTGCCAGCAGACGTGAGGGGTCCAACTACAATGAGCAGTTCTTC.

The chain links TRBV6-1 to TRBJ2-7; D is tentatively TRBD1 or TRBD2 (5 bases each). Germline V gene data show CDR1 as MNHNS and CDR2 as SASEGT. This CDR3 contains 17 residues. Between the trimmed V and J ends, which lost 0 bases and 13 bases, there was a span of 28 bases. The DNA of the CDR3 is TGTGCCAGCAGTGAAGCGCTCTGGTTGGCAGTCCGGGGCGAGGGATACTTC. This sequence encodes CASSEALWLAVRGEGYF.

In its sample, this clonotype was seen a few times. The V and J genes are TRBV4-1 and TRBJ1-5; D might be TRBD1 (6 bases). V was clipped by 0 bases and J by 0 bases, with 18 bases between them. There are 19 residues in the CDR3. Per the germline V gene, CDR1 is MGHRA and CDR2 is YSYEKL. The CDR3 sequence is CASSQEGSEGVYSNQPQHF. CDR3 DNA: TGCGCCAGCAGCCAAGAAGGCAGTGAGGGGGTGTATAGCAATCAGCCCCAGCATTTT.

On this clonotype: Germline is not matched at one junction end, which may reflect a read error. The rearrangement joins TRBV7-2 to TRBJ1-4; D gene ambiguous. The CDR3 has 15 amino acids. Germline loops: CDR1 SGHTA, CDR2 FQGNSA. The CDR3: CASSSSPSTNEKLFF. DNA of the CDR3: TGTGCCAGCAGCTCGTCCCCGTCAACCAATGAAAAACTGTTTTTT.

V gene TRBV20-1 combines with J gene TRBJ2-1, with a possible D match to TRBD2 (7 bases). This CDR3 contains 15 residues. Germline CDR1 reads DFQATT; CDR2 reads SNEGSKA (reference sequence). V lost 6 bases and J 4 bases, leaving 19 bases between the germline ends. CDR3 loop: CSATRAAGAYNEQFF. In DNA, the CDR3 is TGCAGTGCCACCCGCGCGGCGGGGGCGTACAATGAGCAGTTCTTC.

This chain uses TRBV10-3 with TRBJ1-1; D is possibly TRBD1 (5 bases). From germline, CDR1 is ENHRY and CDR2 SYGVKD. The CDR3 consists of 15 residues. The V end lost 0 bases, the J end lost 5 bases, and 13 bases lay between the germline ends. The CDR3 is CAISESSTGYTEAFF. The CDR3 nucleotides read TGTGCCATCAGTGAGTCGTCTACAGGCTATACTGAAGCTTTCTTT.

This clonotype was detected only a few times. V gene TRBV12-5 combines with J gene TRBJ2-1, with 8 bases lining up with TRBD1. There are 18 residues in the CDR3. Losses at the gene ends were 2 bases for V and 0 bases for J; bases not matched to a gene: 9. Germline V lookup: CDR1 LGHNT, CDR2 FRNRAP. CDR3 in amino acids: CASGLTLGQVSSYNEQFF. The CDR3 nucleotides read TGTGCTAGTGGTTTGACACTGGGACAGGTGAGCTCCTACAATGAGCAGTTCTTC.

J is TRBJ2-5 and V is TRBV28; D possibly corresponds to TRBD2 (6 bases). The CDR3 consists of 19 residues. Trimming pared 6 bases from V and 1 base from J, leaving 27 bases between. Germline CDR1 and CDR2: MDHEN and SYDVKM. The CDR3 DNA reads as TGTGCCAGCAGCTCGAAAGGGTACGGGAGCCGCCAAGGCCAAGAGACCCAGTACTTC. The encoded protein is CASSSKGYGSRQGQETQYF.

This clonotype was seen more than once but under ten times. The genes are TRBV3-1 and TRBJ2-1; a weak D match, TRBD1 (6 bases). Germline V lookup: CDR1 LGHDT, CDR2 YNNKEL (reference sequence). The V end lost 0 bases, the J end lost 5 bases, and 17 bases lay between the germline ends. CDR3 length equals 17 residues. The CDR3 DNA is TGTGCCAGCAGCCAAGAATCGATAGGGACACACAACAATGAGCAGTTCTTC. Translated, it gives CASSQESIGTHNNEQFF.

This clonotype was recorded a few times. V is TRBV20-1 and J is TRBJ2-5; no reliable D call. Trimming stripped 4 bases from V and 1 base from J, with 10 bases between. The CDR3 has 13 residues. Germline V gene lookup returns CDR1 DFQATT and CDR2 SNEGSKA (reference sequence). CDR3 in amino acids: CSATSRLQETQYF. The CDR3 nucleotides are TGCAGTGCTACAAGCAGGCTCCAAGAGACCCAGTACTTC.

The V call is TRBV15, the J call TRBJ1-2; D unresolved. Germline CDR1 reads LNHNV; CDR2 reads YYDKDF (reference sequence). The CDR3 is 14 residues long. Trimming cost V 1 base and J 7 bases, with 13 bases left between them. The CDR3 region is CATSRVQSGAGYTF. The DNA of the CDR3 is TGTGCCACCAGCAGAGTACAGTCGGGAGCTGGCTACACCTTC. Together with reference TRBV15 and TRBJ1-2, the CDR3 gives the full variable domain: DAMVIQNPRYQVTQFGKPVTLSCSQTLNHNVMYWYQQKSSQAPKLLFHYYDKDFNNEADTPDNFQSRRPNTSFCFLDIRSPGLGDTAMYLCATSRVQSGAGYTFGSGTRLTVV.

The chain joins TRBV27 to TRBJ2-5, with unresolved D. V was clipped by 6 bases and J by 5 bases, with 16 bases between them. Germline CDR1 and CDR2: MNHEY and SMNVEV (reference sequence). The CDR3 runs 14 residues. The CDR3 region has the DNA TGTGCCAGCAGGCGTGAGTGGGGTCGGGAGACCCAGTACTTC. Translated, it gives CASRREWGRETQYF.